The next 11 T cell receptor beta chains were all read from a single sample in a study of blood T cells in healthy people across ages. Primers used in a second PCR of about 6 to 12 cycles were a sample-barcoded 5' primer and a J-beta primer mix. MiXCR, run by TCRdb on the 5' RACE reads, gives a single entry per CDR3 protein. The table has approximately 1.5 million distinct CDR3 sequences, 30% to 35% seen once. Sequencing input: blood. The receptors originated from a woman aged 25 to 39 in good health.

The chain carries TRBV7-2 and TRBJ2-7, with TRBD2 matching 10 bases. CDR1 is SGHTA and CDR2 is FQGNSA in the germline V gene. The length of the CDR3 is 14 residues. With 5 bases clipped from V and 6 bases from J, the junction kept 7 bases outside the gene matches. The CDR3, as DNA: TGTGCCAGCAGCCCCCAGCGGGGGGGAAGCGAGCAGTACTTC. Its protein product is CASSPQRGGSEQYF.

This clonotype occurred a few times. In DNA, the CDR3 is TGTGCCAGCAGTTTTCGACAGGGGGCCCACGAGCAGTACTTC. Translating gives CASSFRQGAHEQYF. The gene calls are TRBV28 and TRBJ2-7; TRBD1 matches 10 bases. Germline V gene sequence: CDR1 MDHEN, CDR2 SYDVKM. The V segment lost 3 bases and the J segment 5 bases; nucleotides outside the gene matches: 4. The CDR3 is 14 amino acids.

This clonotype was observed a handful of times. The chain uses TRBV10-3 and TRBJ2-3, with 7 bases aligning to TRBD2. The V and J ends lost 4 bases and 5 bases, in that order; junction bases with no gene match: 3. CDR3 length: 13 residues. Germline CDR1 is ENHRY and CDR2 is SYGVKD. The DNA for the CDR3 is TGTGCCATCAGTGGGGGGAGGGGAGATACGCAGTATTTT. It encodes CAISGGRGDTQYF.

This clonotype has only a few counts. The junction departs from germline at one end; a sequencing error may be responsible. V usage is TRBV7-2 and J usage is TRBJ1-2; D is possibly TRBD1 (6 bases). Germline V gene sequence: CDR1 SGHTA, CDR2 FQGNSA. This CDR3 region has 15 residues. For the CDR3, the DNA is TGTGCCAGCAACTTAGGGGGGGGCGGAAACTATGGCTACACCTTC. Protein: CASNLGGGGNYGYTF.

This clonotype was seen only a few times. The chain combines TRBV7-3 with TRBJ2-1; 8 bases are shared with TRBD2. Germline CDR1 is SGHTA and CDR2 is FQGTGA. The CDR3 runs 19 residues. V shed 5 bases and J 3 bases; nucleotides not matched to a gene: 18. CDR3 residues: CASSNLPSGRAQNYNEQFF. The CDR3 nucleotides read TGTGCCAGCAGCAACCTTCCTAGCGGGCGGGCGCAAAACTACAATGAGCAGTTCTTC.

The chain employs TRBV3-1 and TRBJ2-4; D is possibly TRBD1 (6 bases). Near its end, the DNA agrees better with TRBJ2-7, so the J call may be wrong. CDR1 and CDR2 (germline): LGHDT, YNNKEL (reference sequence). There are 15 residues in the CDR3. The CDR3: CASSQGHSGSYEQYF. CDR3 coding DNA: TGTGCCAGCAGCCAGGGACACTCAGGGTCCTACGAGCAGTACTTC.

This chain connects TRBV7-2 to TRBJ1-5; D is possibly TRBD1 (5 bases). The V end was cut by 8 bases, the J end by 0 bases, with 11 bases between. The CDR3 runs 14 residues. In germline, CDR1 is SGHTA, CDR2 FQGNSA. The CDR3 DNA follows: TGTGCCAGCGGAACAGGTAATAGCAATCAGCCCCAGCATTTT. Its protein is CASGTGNSNQPQHF.

The chain links TRBV20-1 to TRBJ2-3, with TRBD1 identical over 9 bases. Germline V gives CDR1 DFQATT, CDR2 SNEGSKA (reference sequence). CDR3 length: 19 residues. Losses at the gene ends were 5 bases for V and 1 base for J; bases not matched to a gene: 19. The CDR3 DNA sequence: TGCAGTGCTTTTTCCTCCGGGACAGGGTCCTCCGTCGGCACAGATACGCAGTATTTT. Translated: CSAFSSGTGSSVGTDTQYF.

This clonotype has just a few counts. The rearrangement joins TRBV6-5 to TRBJ2-1; TRBD2 agrees at 8 bases. Germline V gives CDR1 MNHEY, CDR2 SVGAGI. The CDR3 spans 14 residues. V lost 6 bases, J lost 3 bases, and 4 bases stayed unmatched. In nucleotides, the CDR3 is TGTGCCAGCAGAGAAAGCGGGGGCTACAATGAGCAGTTCTTC. It codes for CASRESGGYNEQFF.

In this sample, this clonotype turned up a few times. The rearrangement links TRBV10-3 to TRBJ2-5, with 12 bases aligning to TRBD2. With V trimmed by 6 bases and J by 1 base, 6 bases remained unmatched. The germline V gene encodes CDR1 ENHRY and CDR2 SYGVKD. This CDR3 is 16 amino acids long. The CDR3 region is CAISPTSGGSQETQYF. In nucleotides, the CDR3 is TGTGCCATCAGCCCTACTAGCGGGGGGAGCCAAGAGACCCAGTACTTC.

The V gene is TRBV5-6, the J gene TRBJ2-2; D is unclear. The CDR3 length is 14 residues. Looked up from germline, CDR1 is SGHDT and CDR2 is YYEEEE. V gave up 3 bases and J gave up 3 bases, with 9 bases separating them. The CDR3 coding sequence is TGTGCCAGCAGCTCTTGGCTGTACACCGGGGAGCTGTTTTTT. Its protein is CASSSWLYTGELFF.